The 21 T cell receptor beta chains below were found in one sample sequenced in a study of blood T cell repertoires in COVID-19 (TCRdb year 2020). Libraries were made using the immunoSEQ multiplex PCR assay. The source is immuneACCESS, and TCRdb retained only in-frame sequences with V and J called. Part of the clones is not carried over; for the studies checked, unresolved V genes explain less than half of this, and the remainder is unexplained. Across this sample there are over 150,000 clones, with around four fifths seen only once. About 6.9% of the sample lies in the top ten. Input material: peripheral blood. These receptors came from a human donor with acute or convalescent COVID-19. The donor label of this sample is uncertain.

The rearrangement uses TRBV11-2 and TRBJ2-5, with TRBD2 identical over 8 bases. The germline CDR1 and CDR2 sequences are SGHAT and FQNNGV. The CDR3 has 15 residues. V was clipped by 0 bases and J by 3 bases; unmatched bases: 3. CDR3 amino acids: CASSLDTGGKETQYF. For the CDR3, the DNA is TGTGCCAGCAGCTTAGATACGGGAGGGAAAGAGACCCAGTACTTC.

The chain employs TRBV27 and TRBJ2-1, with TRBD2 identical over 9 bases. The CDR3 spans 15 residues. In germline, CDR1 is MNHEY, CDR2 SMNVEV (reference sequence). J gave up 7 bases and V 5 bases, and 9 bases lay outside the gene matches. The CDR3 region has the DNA TGTGCCAGCAGTCCATGGGGCGGGAGGGTTAATGAGCAGTTCTTC. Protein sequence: CASSPWGGRVNEQFF.

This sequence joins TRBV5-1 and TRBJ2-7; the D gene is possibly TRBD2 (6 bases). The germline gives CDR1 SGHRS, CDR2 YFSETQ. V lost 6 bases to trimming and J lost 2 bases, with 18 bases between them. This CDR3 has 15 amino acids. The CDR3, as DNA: TGCGCCAGCACGCGGGGAGGTGATGGCCCCTACGAGCAGTACTTC. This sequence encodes CASTRGGDGPYEQYF.

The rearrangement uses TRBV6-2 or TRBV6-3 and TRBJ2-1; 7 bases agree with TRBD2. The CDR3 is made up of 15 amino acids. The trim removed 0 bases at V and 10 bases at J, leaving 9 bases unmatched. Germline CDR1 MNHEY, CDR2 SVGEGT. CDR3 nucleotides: TGTGCCAGCAGTTACTCCGGGACTACCCTGACGGAGCAGTTCTTC. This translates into CASSYSGTTLTEQFF.

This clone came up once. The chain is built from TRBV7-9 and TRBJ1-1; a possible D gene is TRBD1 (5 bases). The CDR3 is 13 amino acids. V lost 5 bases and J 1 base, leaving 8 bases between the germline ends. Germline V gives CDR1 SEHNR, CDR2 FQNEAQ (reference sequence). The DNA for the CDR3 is TGTGCCAGCAGCGTACAGGAGAACACTGAAGCTTTCTTT. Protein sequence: CASSVQENTEAFF.

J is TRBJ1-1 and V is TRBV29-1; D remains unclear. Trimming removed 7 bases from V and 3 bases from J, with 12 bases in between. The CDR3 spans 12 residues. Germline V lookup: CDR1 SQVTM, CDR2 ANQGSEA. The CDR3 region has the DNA TGCAGCGGGCAAGAGGGCGACACTGAAGCTTTCTTT. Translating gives CSGQEGDTEAFF.

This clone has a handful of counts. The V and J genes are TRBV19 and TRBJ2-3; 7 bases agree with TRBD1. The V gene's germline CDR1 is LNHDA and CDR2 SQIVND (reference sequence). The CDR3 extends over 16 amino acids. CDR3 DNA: TGTGCAGTAGAGGGGGCCGACAGTCATAGCACAGATACGCAGTATTTT. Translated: CAVEGADSHSTDTQYF.

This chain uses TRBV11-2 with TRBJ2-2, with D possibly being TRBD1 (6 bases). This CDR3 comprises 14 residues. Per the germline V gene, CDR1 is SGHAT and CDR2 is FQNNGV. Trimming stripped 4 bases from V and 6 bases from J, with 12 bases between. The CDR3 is CASSWGTTAGELFF. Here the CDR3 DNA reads TGTGCCAGCAGCTGGGGGACAACCGCCGGGGAGCTGTTTTTT.

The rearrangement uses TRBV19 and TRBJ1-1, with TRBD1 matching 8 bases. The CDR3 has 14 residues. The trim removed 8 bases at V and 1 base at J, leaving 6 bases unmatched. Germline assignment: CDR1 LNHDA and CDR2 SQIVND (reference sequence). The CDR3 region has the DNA TGTGCCAGTCGATACGGGACAGGGAACACTGAAGCTTTCTTT. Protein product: CASRYGTGNTEAFF.

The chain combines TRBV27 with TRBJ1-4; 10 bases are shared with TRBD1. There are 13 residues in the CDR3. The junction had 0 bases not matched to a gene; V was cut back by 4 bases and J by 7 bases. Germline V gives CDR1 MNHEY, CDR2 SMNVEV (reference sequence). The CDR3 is CASSWDRGEKLFF. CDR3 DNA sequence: TGTGCCAGCAGTTGGGACAGGGGTGAAAAACTGTTTTTT. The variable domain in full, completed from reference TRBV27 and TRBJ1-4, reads EAQVTQNPRYLITVTGKKLTVTCSQNMNHEYMSWYRQDPGLGLRQIYYSMNVEVTDKGDVPEGYKVSRKEKRNFPLILESPSPNQTSLYFCASSWDRGEKLFFGSGTQLSVL.

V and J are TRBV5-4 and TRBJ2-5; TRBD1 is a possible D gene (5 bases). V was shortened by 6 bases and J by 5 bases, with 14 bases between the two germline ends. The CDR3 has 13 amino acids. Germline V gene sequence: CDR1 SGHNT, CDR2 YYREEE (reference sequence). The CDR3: CASTQGSEETQYF. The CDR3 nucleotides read TGTGCCAGCACCCAGGGAAGTGAGGAGACCCAGTACTTC. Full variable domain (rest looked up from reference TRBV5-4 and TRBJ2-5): ETGVTQSPTHLIKTRGQQVTLRCSSQSGHNTVSWYQQALGQGPQFIFQYYREEENGRGNFPPRFSGLQFPNYSSELNVNALELDDSALYLCASTQGSEETQYFGPGTRLLVL.

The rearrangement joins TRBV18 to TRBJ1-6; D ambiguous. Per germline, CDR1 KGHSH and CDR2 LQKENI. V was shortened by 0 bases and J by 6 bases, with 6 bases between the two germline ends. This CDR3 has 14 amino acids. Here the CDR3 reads CASSPPNSNSPLHF. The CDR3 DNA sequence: TGTGCCAGCTCACCACCGAACAGTAATTCACCCCTCCACTTT.

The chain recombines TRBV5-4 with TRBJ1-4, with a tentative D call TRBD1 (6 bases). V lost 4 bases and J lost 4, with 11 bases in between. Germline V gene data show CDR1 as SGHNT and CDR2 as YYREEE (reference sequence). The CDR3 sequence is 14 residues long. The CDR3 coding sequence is TGTGCCAGCAGCCAGACAGGAGTTAATGAAAAACTGTTTTTT. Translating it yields CASSQTGVNEKLFF.

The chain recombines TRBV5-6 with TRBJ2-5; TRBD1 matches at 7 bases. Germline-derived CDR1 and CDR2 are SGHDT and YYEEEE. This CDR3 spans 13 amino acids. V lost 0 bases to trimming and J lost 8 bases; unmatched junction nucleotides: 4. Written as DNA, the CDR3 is TGTGCCAGCAGCTTGGACAACAGGGGAACCCAGTACTTC. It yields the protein CASSLDNRGTQYF.

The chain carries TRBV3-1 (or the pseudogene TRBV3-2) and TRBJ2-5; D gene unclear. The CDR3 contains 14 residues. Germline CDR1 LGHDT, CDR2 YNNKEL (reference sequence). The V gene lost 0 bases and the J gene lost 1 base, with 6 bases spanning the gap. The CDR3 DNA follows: TGTGCCAGCAGCCAAGATCTATCCCAAGAGACCCAGTACTTC. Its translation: CASSQDLSQETQYF.

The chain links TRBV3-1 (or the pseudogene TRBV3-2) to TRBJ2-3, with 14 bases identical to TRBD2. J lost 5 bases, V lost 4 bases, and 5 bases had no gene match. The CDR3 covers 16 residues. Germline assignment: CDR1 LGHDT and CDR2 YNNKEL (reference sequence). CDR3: CASSPGTSGSVDTQYF. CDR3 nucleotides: TGTGCCAGCAGCCCAGGGACTAGCGGGAGTGTAGATACGCAGTATTTT.

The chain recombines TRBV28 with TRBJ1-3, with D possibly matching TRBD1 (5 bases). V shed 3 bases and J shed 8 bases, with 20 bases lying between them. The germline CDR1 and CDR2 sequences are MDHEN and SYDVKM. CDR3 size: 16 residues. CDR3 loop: CASSLLRWRGEDTIYF. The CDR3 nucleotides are TGTGCCAGCAGTTTGTTGAGGTGGAGGGGCGAAGACACCATATATTTT.

CDR3 region: CASSQVFSSGPSSYEQYF. As DNA, the CDR3 is TGCGCCAGCAGCCAAGTATTCTCCAGCGGGCCTAGCTCCTACGAGCAGTACTTC. The gene calls are TRBV4-1 and TRBJ2-7, with D tentatively TRBD2 (6 bases). Germline CDR1 is MGHRA and CDR2 is YSYEKL. This CDR3 is built from 18 residues. The V and J ends lost 1 base and 0 bases respectively, with 19 bases between them.

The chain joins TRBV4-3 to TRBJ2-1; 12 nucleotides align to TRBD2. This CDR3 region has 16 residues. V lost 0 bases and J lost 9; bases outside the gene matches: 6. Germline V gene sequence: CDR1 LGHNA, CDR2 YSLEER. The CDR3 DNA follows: TGCGCCAGCAGCCAAGATGGTCAACTAGCGGGAGGTGAGCAGTTCTTC. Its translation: CASSQDGQLAGGEQFF.

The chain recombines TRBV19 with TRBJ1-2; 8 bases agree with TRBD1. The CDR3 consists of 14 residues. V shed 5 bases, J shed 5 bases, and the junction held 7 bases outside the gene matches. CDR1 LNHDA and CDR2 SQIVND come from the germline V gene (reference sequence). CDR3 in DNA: TGTGCCAGTAGTCCGGGACAGGCCAGTTATGGCTACACCTTC. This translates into CASSPGQASYGYTF.

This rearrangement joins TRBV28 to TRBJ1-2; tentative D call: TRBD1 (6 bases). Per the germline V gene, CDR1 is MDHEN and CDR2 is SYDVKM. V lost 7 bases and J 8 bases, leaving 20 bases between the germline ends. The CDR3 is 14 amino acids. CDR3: CASTKQGTSRGYTF. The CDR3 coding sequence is TGTGCCAGCACCAAACAGGGAACCTCGCGGGGCTACACCTTC.